One and the same sample provided the 21 T cell receptor beta chains below, sequenced in a study of Graves' ophthalmopathy and Graves' hyperthyroidism. For repertoire sequencing, the TCR beta CDR3 regions were amplified from RNA transcripts. The authors performed first-round RT-PCR with HTBI primers and then a second-round multiplex PCR. TCRdb re-analysed the multiplex PCR reads in MiXCR, keeping a single row per CDR3 protein. The sample lists 45,000 to 60,000 distinct CDR3 sequences; about half were seen once. The sequenced material came from peripheral blood. These receptors were collected from an adult woman with Graves' ophthalmopathy.

The chain employs TRBV20-1 and TRBJ2-5, with TRBD2 matching 10 bases. CDR1 and CDR2 from the germline V gene are DFQATT and SNEGSKA (reference sequence). V dropped 7 bases and J dropped 4; count of bases not matched to a gene: 6. This CDR3 has 13 residues. In nucleotides, the CDR3 is TGCAGTGTAGAAGCGGGAGGGCGAGAGACCCAGTACTTC. It encodes CSVEAGGRETQYF.

As regards this clonotype: This CDR3 fails to terminate in the conserved phenylalanine or tryptophan, so it likely reflects a read error. The limits of the CDR3 on the DNA are not certain, so only TCRdb's listed CDR3 is given. This chain links TRBV18 with TRBJ2-6; TRBD1, as called in the table, went unchecked against the DNA. Looked up from germline, CDR1 is KGHSH and CDR2 is LQKENI. The CDR3 spans 10 residues, counting both ends. The CDR3 spells CASPHPGTNT.

Remarks on this clonotype: A much bigger clone sits one base away, suggesting this may be a read error. No conserved phenylalanine or tryptophan ends this CDR3, so it is likely a read error. The V and J genes are TRBV27 and TRBJ1-5; 8 positions agree with TRBD1. Germline values: CDR1 MNHEY, CDR2 SMNVEV (reference sequence). CDR3 size: 14 residues. V shed 6 bases and J 7 bases; nucleotides not matched to a gene: 8. CDR3 coding DNA: TGTGCCAGCAGCCCAGACAGGGGTTCGCAGCCCCAGCATTTG. It encodes CASSPDRGSQPQHL.

The chain has TRBV6-1 and TRBJ2-4; 14 bases agree with TRBD2. J gave up 3 bases and V 1 base, and 8 bases lay outside the gene matches. The CDR3 totals 19 residues. Germline V gives CDR1 MNHNS, CDR2 SASEGT. The CDR3 loop reads CASSEGGLAGEIVKNIQYF. The DNA for the CDR3 is TGTGCCAGCAGTGAAGGGGGACTAGCGGGAGAAATCGTCAAAAACATTCAGTACTTC.

This clonotype was detected many times. The chain carries TRBV6-5 and TRBJ2-5; 11 nucleotides agree with TRBD1. V shed 6 bases, J shed 5 bases, and the junction held 11 bases outside the gene matches. There are 16 residues in the CDR3. Germline V gene sequence: CDR1 MNHEY, CDR2 SVGAGI. The CDR3 bases are TGTGCCAGCAGGAACTTTGGGACAGGGGGAAGGGAGACCCAGTACTTC. Residues: CASRNFGTGGRETQYF.

This clonotype appeared many times. The rearrangement links TRBV3-2 to TRBJ2-1; the D call of TRBD2 is as the table states it, not checked on the DNA. TRBV3-2 represents a pseudogene. CDR3 size: 13 residues. The CDR3 region has the DNA TGTGCCAGCATGGAGGGGTCCTACAATGAGCAGTTCTTC. Translated: CASMEGSYNEQFF.

This sequence joins TRBV7-2 and TRBJ1-2; 7 positions agree with TRBD1. Germline CDR1 is SGHTA and CDR2 is FQGNSA. This CDR3 contains 15 residues. The ends lost 1 base at V and 0 bases at J; junction bases unmatched: 2. The CDR3 region is CASSLGGTANYGYTF. The DNA of the CDR3 is TGTGCCAGCAGCTTAGGCGGGACAGCTAACTATGGCTACACCTTC. Full variable domain (rest looked up from reference TRBV7-2 and TRBJ1-2): GAGVSQSPSNKVTEKGKDVELRCDPISGHTALYWYRQSLGQGLEFLIYFQGNSAPDKSGLPSDRFSAERTGGSVSTLTIQRTQQEDSAVYLCASSLGGTANYGYTFGSGTRLTVV.

This clonotype has just a few counts. The chain employs TRBV7-8 and TRBJ2-2; D is undetermined. The germline V gene has CDR1 SGHVS and CDR2 FQNEAQ. The V and J ends lost 1 base and 5 bases respectively, with 14 bases between them. CDR3 size: 16 residues. The CDR3 is CASSLDWARRTGELFF. CDR3 bases: TGTGCCAGCAGCTTAGATTGGGCCAGGCGGACCGGGGAGCTGTTTTTT. The full variable domain, rest sourced from reference TRBV7-8 and TRBJ2-2, is GAGVSQSPRYKVAKRGQDVALRCDPISGHVSLFWYQQALGQGPEFLTYFQNEAQLDKSGLPSDRFFAERPEGSVSTLKIQRTQQEDSAVYLCASSLDWARRTGELFFGEGSRLTVL.

The gene calls are TRBV5-4 and TRBJ2-1; D perhaps matches TRBD1 (6 bases). Germline CDR1 and CDR2: SGHNT and YYREEE (reference sequence). CDR3 length: 13 amino acids. The ends were cut back, 4 bases at V and 12 bases at J, with 17 bases in the middle. The CDR3 loop is CASSPWTVVGQFF. Here the CDR3 DNA reads TGTGCCAGCAGCCCCTGGACAGTGGTAGGGCAGTTCTTC. The complete variable domain, with remaining parts taken from reference TRBV5-4 and TRBJ2-1, reads ETGVTQSPTHLIKTRGQQVTLRCSSQSGHNTVSWYQQALGQGPQFIFQYYREEENGRGNFPPRFSGLQFPNYSSELNVNALELDDSALYLCASSPWTVVGQFFGPGTRLTVL.

The CDR3 DNA is TGCGCCAGCAGCTTGGGCGGACAGGGCGACTATGGCTACACCTTC. It translates to CASSLGGQGDYGYTF. The chain recombines TRBV5-1 with TRBJ1-2, with 8 bases matching TRBD1. This CDR3 spans 15 amino acids. Germline V gene sequence: CDR1 SGHRS, CDR2 YFSETQ. V shed 0 bases and J 3 bases; nucleotides not matched to a gene: 4.

This sequence joins TRBV10-3 and TRBJ2-3; TRBD1 or TRBD2 may be the D gene (6 bases each). The length of the CDR3 is 12 residues. In germline, CDR1 is ENHRY, CDR2 SYGVKD. The V end lost 8 bases, the J end lost 7 bases, and 13 bases lay between the germline ends. Here the CDR3 reads CAIAEGGNTQYF. The CDR3 nucleotides read TGTGCCATCGCTGAGGGGGGAAATACGCAGTATTTT.

The gene calls are TRBV20-1 and TRBJ2-7; D may be TRBD2 (6 bases). Germline values: CDR1 DFQATT, CDR2 SNEGSKA (reference sequence). The CDR3 covers 13 residues. V lost 5 bases, J lost 6 bases, and 17 bases lay in between. Written as DNA, the CDR3 is TGCAGTGCTCCGGGACTCGATTTACTCGAGCAGTACTTC. Its protein is CSAPGLDLLEQYF.

The chain links TRBV9 to TRBJ1-2; D gene unclear. V shed 0 bases and J shed 4 bases, with 10 bases lying between them. CDR3 length: 14 amino acids. Germline CDR1 reads SGDLS; CDR2 reads YYNGEE. The CDR3 DNA follows: TGTGCCAGCAGCGTAGATGGCGGGTTCTATGGCTACACCTTC. This codes for CASSVDGGFYGYTF.

Here the CDR3 reads CASSLNAQETQYF. The DNA of the CDR3 is TGTGCCAGCAGCTTAAATGCTCAAGAGACCCAGTACTTC. The chain carries TRBV7-9 and TRBJ2-5; D remains ambiguous. Germline loops: CDR1 SEHNR, CDR2 FQNEAQ (reference sequence). The V end lost 2 bases, the J end lost 2 bases, and 6 bases lay between the germline ends. The CDR3 totals 13 residues.

This clonotype was seen only once. This chain joins TRBV24-1 and TRBJ2-5; D tentatively reads TRBD1 or TRBD2 (5 bases each). V was pared by 3 bases and J by 4 bases, with 17 bases between. This CDR3 has 16 amino acids. The V gene's germline CDR1 is KGHDR and CDR2 SFDVKD. DNA of the CDR3: TGTGCCACCAGTGATCCCTCCCCCGGGGCGGGAGAGACCCAGTACTTC. It is translated as CATSDPSPGAGETQYF.

In this sample, this clonotype turned up a few times. The J gene is TRBJ2-1, the V gene TRBV29-1; 14 bases agree with TRBD2. Per the germline V gene, CDR1 is SQVTM and CDR2 is ANQGSEA. CDR3 length equals 17 residues. V dropped 1 base and J dropped 8; count of bases not matched to a gene: 10. The CDR3 sequence: CSVEGVGGLAGEDEQFF. CDR3 bases: TGCAGCGTTGAAGGTGTTGGGGGACTAGCGGGAGAGGATGAGCAGTTCTTC.

This sequence joins TRBV5-1 and TRBJ2-7; 9 bases align to TRBD1. Germline CDR1 is SGHRS and CDR2 is YFSETQ. V lost 4 bases to trimming and J lost 6 bases; unmatched junction nucleotides: 5. The CDR3 is 13 residues long. Written as DNA, the CDR3 is TGCGCCAGCAGCATGGGACAGGGAGGCGAGCAGTACTTC. Translated: CASSMGQGGEQYF.

This clonotype was counted ten times or more. V is TRBV7-2 and J is TRBJ1-2; no firm D call. The ends were cut back, 5 bases at V and 6 bases at J, with 13 bases in the middle. Germline lookup yields CDR1 SGHTA and CDR2 FQGNSA. This CDR3 is built from 13 residues. The CDR3 region has the DNA TGTGCCAGCAGCCAAGGGCCAGCGGATGGCTACACCTTC. Translated, it gives CASSQGPADGYTF.

As for this clonotype: At one end the junction does not follow the germline gene, possibly because of a read error. The V gene is TRBV4-1, the J gene TRBJ2-7, with unresolved D. CDR3 size: 14 residues. CDR1 and CDR2 from the germline V gene are MGHRA and YSYEKL. This chain's CDR3 is CASSQDRVADEQYF. CDR3 bases: TGCGCGAGCAGCCAAGATAGGGTGGCTGACGAGCAGTACTTC.

This clonotype has a count of ten or more. The chain carries TRBV7-2 and TRBJ2-7; TRBD2 aligns across 7 bases. CDR1 is SGHTA and CDR2 is FQGNSA in the germline V gene. The CDR3 extends over 13 amino acids. The V gene end was trimmed by 5 bases and the J gene end by 3 bases; junction bases not matched to a gene: 4. The CDR3 protein is CASSTLAGYEQYF. DNA for the CDR3: TGTGCCAGCAGCACCTTAGCGGGCTACGAGCAGTACTTC.

A remark on this clonotype: The conserved phenylalanine or tryptophan is not found at the CDR3 terminus, so this likely reflects a read error. It is unclear where the CDR3 begins or ends on the DNA, so no DNA is shown, and the CDR3 is as TCRdb lists it. The rearrangement uses TRBV6-6 and TRBJ2-7; the table names TRBD1, a call not compared with the DNA. The CDR3 spans 8 amino acids, including both terminal residues. Germline assignment: CDR1 MNHNY and CDR2 SVGAGI (reference sequence). The CDR3 here is CASSYQDT.